The 19 T cell receptor beta chains below were found in one sample sequenced in a study of beta chain features in type 1 diabetes listed by TCRdb under 2018. Their specific antigens are unknown. Library preparation was by the immunoSEQ multiplex PCR assay. The entire isolated RNA was reverse transcribed using the High Capacity cDNA Reverse Transcription Kit, and thus expressed TCRB transcripts were sequenced. The table was pulled from immuneACCESS by TCRdb, which kept in-frame rearrangements only. Such tables lose some clones; where checked, under half of the loss comes from unresolved V genes, and the rest has no known cause. The sample has about 650,000 clones on record, 9.5% to 15% of them singletons. Clones ranked in the top ten supply more than 0.095% of the sample. The paper's findings and limits, for the study overall: Type 1 diabetes patients showed a moderate but significant shortening of TCRB CDR3 length in all four CD4+ subsets.

The source material was naive CD4+ T cells from blood. The sample's cell subset or site label, decoded: true naive CD4+ T cells. The receptors derive from a man aged 30 to 45 with type 1 diabetes.

The CDR3 DNA sequence: TGTGCCAGCTCACCGTTCGCGGGCCAAGAGACCCAGTACTTC. It is translated as CASSPFAGQETQYF. This rearrangement joins TRBV18 to TRBJ2-5, with D maybe TRBD2 (5 bases). Trimming pared 3 bases from V and 1 base from J, leaving 9 bases between. The germline gives CDR1 KGHSH, CDR2 LQKENI. CDR3 length: 14 amino acids.

This chain links TRBV7-9 with TRBJ2-3, with 8 bases lining up with TRBD2. The germline gives CDR1 SEHNR, CDR2 FQNEAQ (reference sequence). The length of the CDR3 is 15 residues. V trimming: 2 bases; J trimming: 5 bases; junction bases outside the gene matches: 6. The CDR3 loop is CASSLRRGEVDTQYF. The CDR3 DNA follows: TGTGCCAGCAGCTTACGGCGGGGGGAGGTAGATACGCAGTATTTT. The complete variable domain, with remaining parts taken from reference TRBV7-9 and TRBJ2-3, reads DTGVSQNPRHKITKRGQNVTFRCDPISEHNRLYWYRQTLGQGPEFLTYFQNEAQLEKSRLLSDRFSAERPKGSFSTLEIQRTEQGDSAMYLCASSLRRGEVDTQYFGPGTRLTVL.

The chain employs TRBV6-1 and TRBJ2-2; D not resolved. Trimming shortened V by 4 bases and J by 9 bases, and 12 bases separated the two germline ends. Germline loops: CDR1 MNHNS, CDR2 SASEGT. CDR3 size: 13 residues. The CDR3 nucleotides read TGTGCCAGCAGTGGGGATCTTCTATGGGAGCTGTTTTTT. It specifies CASSGDLLWELFF.

This clone has only a few counts. V gene TRBV28 combines with J gene TRBJ2-7, with 9 positions matching TRBD1. With V trimmed by 6 bases and J by 0 bases, 6 bases remained unmatched. The CDR3 loop spans 15 amino acids. Germline CDR1 MDHEN, CDR2 SYDVKM. The CDR3 reads CASRPPTGGSYEQYF. Here the CDR3 DNA reads TGTGCCAGCAGGCCCCCGACAGGGGGCTCCTACGAGCAGTACTTC.

The chain combines TRBV19 with TRBJ2-5, with D hard to call. With 2 bases removed from V and 2 bases from J, the gap between germline ends came to 12 bases. The germline gives CDR1 LNHDA, CDR2 SQIVND (reference sequence). The CDR3 has 15 residues. CDR3 nucleotides: TGTGCCAGTAGTATACTGGGAAGCCAACAAGAGACCCAGTACTTC. Amino acids: CASSILGSQQETQYF. The full variable domain, in which reference TRBV19 and TRBJ2-5 provide the parts outside the CDR3, is DGGITQSPKYLFRKEGQNVTLSCEQNLNHDAMYWYRQDPGQGLRLIYYSQIVNDFQKGDIAEGYSVSREKKESFPLTVTSAQKNPTAFYLCASSILGSQQETQYFGPGTRLLVL.

The genes are TRBV5-1 and TRBJ1-5; perhaps TRBD1 as D (5 bases). The CDR3 runs 21 residues. Germline values: CDR1 SGHRS, CDR2 YFSETQ. Deletions cut 0 bases from V and 0 bases from J, with 25 bases between. The CDR3 region is CASSLEVGLGRALYSNQPQHF. CDR3 sequence (DNA): TGCGCCAGCAGCTTGGAGGTGGGGTTGGGCAGGGCCCTCTATAGCAATCAGCCCCAGCATTTT.

This clone came up a few times. This chain links TRBV9 with TRBJ2-6; the D call may be TRBD1 or TRBD2 (5 bases each). This CDR3 is built from 18 residues. Germline CDR1 reads SGDLS; CDR2 reads YYNGEE. With 5 bases removed from V and 0 bases from J, the gap between germline ends came to 18 bases. The CDR3: CASRRGGGSNSGANVLTF. As DNA, the CDR3 is TGTGCCAGCAGACGTGGGGGTGGGTCAAACTCTGGGGCCAACGTCCTGACTTTC.

The chain joins TRBV30 to TRBJ2-1; 11 bases match TRBD2. The CDR3 has 14 amino acids. V lost 0 bases, J lost 5 bases, and 0 bases stayed unmatched. Per the germline V gene, CDR1 is GTSNPN and CDR2 is SVGIG (reference sequence). CDR3 sequence reads: CAWSVLAGDNEQFF. The CDR3 region has the DNA TGTGCCTGGAGTGTACTAGCGGGGGACAATGAGCAGTTCTTC.

This clone has only a few counts. A much larger clone is a single base away; this may be a read error. The chain combines TRBV5-6 with TRBJ1-1; D call uncertain. V lost 1 base, J lost 0 bases, and 1 base lay in between. Germline loops: CDR1 SGHDT, CDR2 YYEEEE. The CDR3 totals 12 residues. The CDR3 loop is CASSLMNTEAFF. DNA of the CDR3: TGTGCCAGCAGCTTGATGAACACTGAAGCTTTCTTT.

The chain has TRBV5-1 and TRBJ2-3; 12 bases are shared with TRBD2. There are 16 residues in the CDR3. Looked up from germline, CDR1 is SGHRS and CDR2 is YFSETQ. After removal of 3 bases from V and 0 bases from J, the junction contained 2 bases not matched to a gene. The CDR3 DNA is TGCGCCAGCAGCTCCGGGACTAGCGGGAGCACAGATACGCAGTATTTT. Translation gives CASSSGTSGSTDTQYF.

This clone was observed a handful of times. The J gene is TRBJ2-6, the V gene TRBV9, with D hard to call. This CDR3 spans 17 amino acids. The V end was cut by 3 bases, the J end by 0 bases, with 13 bases between. In germline, CDR1 is SGDLS, CDR2 YYNGEE. The CDR3 DNA is TGTGCCAGCAGCGCACACGTAGAGAGCTCTGGGGCCAACGTCCTGACTTTC. It is translated as CASSAHVESSGANVLTF.

This clone was seen a few times. The chain employs TRBV7-2 and TRBJ2-7; D might be TRBD1 or TRBD2, each matching 7 bases. The CDR3 covers 15 residues. The V gene lost 4 bases and the J gene lost 3 bases, with 16 bases spanning the gap. Germline V gene lookup returns CDR1 SGHTA and CDR2 FQGNSA. CDR3 bases: TGTGCCAGCAGCTCACCGGGGAGGGGGCACTACGAGCAGTACTTC. Translation gives CASSSPGRGHYEQYF.

This clone has a handful of counts. In the same sample, other DNA sequences code for this CDR3. The chain has TRBV18 and TRBJ2-5; no clear D gene. The germline V gene has CDR1 KGHSH and CDR2 LQKENI. The ends were cut back, 3 bases at V and 1 base at J, with 6 bases in the middle. The CDR3 extends over 13 amino acids. The CDR3 DNA follows: TGTGCCAGCTCACCGGACGTCCAAGAGACCCAGTACTTC. Protein: CASSPDVQETQYF.

This clone was counted a few times. CDR3 nucleotides: TGCAGCGTCCTCGCCGGGACAGGCGCCTACGAGCAGTACTTC. As protein: CSVLAGTGAYEQYF. The chain uses TRBV29-1 and TRBJ2-7, with 8 bases lining up with TRBD1. This CDR3 spans 14 amino acids. Per the germline V gene, CDR1 is SQVTM and CDR2 is ANQGSEA. Germline trimming cut 6 bases from V and 2 bases from J; bases unmatched to any gene: 9.

The chain recombines TRBV5-1 with TRBJ2-5; 8 nucleotides line up with TRBD1. V trimming: 0 bases; J trimming: 4 bases; junction bases outside the gene matches: 5. There are 15 residues in the CDR3. CDR1 and CDR2 from the germline V gene are SGHRS and YFSETQ. This CDR3 reads CASSLDGRGRETQYF. CDR3 DNA: TGCGCCAGCAGCTTGGACGGCAGGGGGCGAGAGACCCAGTACTTC.

There are a few counts of this clone. The genes are TRBV29-1 and TRBJ2-7, with 9 nucleotides matching TRBD1. CDR1 and CDR2 from the germline V gene are SQVTM and ANQGSEA. Trimming at V came to 7 bases and at J to 3 bases, leaving 7 bases not matched to a gene. This CDR3 spans 13 amino acids. The CDR3 sequence: CSGPGQGLYEQYF. The DNA for the CDR3 is TGCAGCGGCCCGGGACAGGGCCTCTACGAGCAGTACTTC.

CDR3 DNA: TGTGCCATCAGTGAAGGTCTTGGGAGACAGGACTACAATGAGCAGTTCTTC. This encodes CAISEGLGRQDYNEQFF. The V gene is TRBV10-3, the J gene TRBJ2-1, with a weak D call TRBD1 (6 bases). The V gene lost 3 bases and the J gene lost 3 bases, with 18 bases spanning the gap. The CDR3 consists of 17 residues. In germline, CDR1 is ENHRY, CDR2 SYGVKD.

In its sample, this clone was seen a few times. V gene TRBV18 combines with J gene TRBJ1-2; D gene unclear. CDR3 length: 16 amino acids. Germline V gives CDR1 KGHSH, CDR2 LQKENI. V dropped 3 bases and J dropped 8 bases, with 22 bases sitting between them. This CDR3 is CASSPQEGDRGGGYTF. DNA for the CDR3: TGTGCCAGCTCACCTCAGGAGGGAGACCGAGGTGGAGGCTACACCTTC.

This clone was counted a few times. This rearrangement joins TRBV6-5 to TRBJ2-7, with a possible D match to TRBD1 (6 bases). Germline-derived CDR1 and CDR2 are MNHEY and SVGAGI. CDR3 length: 13 amino acids. Trimming left V 6 bases short and J 3 bases short, with 12 bases between. CDR3 DNA sequence: TGTGCCAGCAGCCACAGGGAATTCTACGAGCAGTACTTC. This encodes CASSHREFYEQYF.